The 21 T cell receptor beta chains below were found in one sample sequenced in a study of Tregs in tolerant kidney transplant recipients. Sequencing was performed with immunoSEQ multiplex PCR; in TCRdb, only in-frame clones are kept and a portion is missing. In all, the sample yields around 950 clones. Mixed chimerism was transient after nonmyeloablative marrow transplants from related graft donors. Sequenced material: CD4+ T cells from blood (PBMCs), taken about 15 months after the transplant. The receptors stem from a human patient who received a combined kidney and bone marrow transplant. Some of these T cells may belong to the graft donor.

Worth noting for this clone: The DNA ends 3 residues before the CDR3 does, and the rest of the CDR3 is filled in from the germline J gene. The V gene is TRBV28, the J gene TRBJ2-7; TRBD2 matches 12 bases. The CDR3 has 16 amino acids. Germline V gene sequence: CDR1 MDHEN, CDR2 SYDVKM. Trimming cost V 4 bases and J 2 bases; bases outside gene matches: 6. CDR3 in amino acids: CASSSPSGRGPYEQYF. The covered CDR3 bases are TGTGCCAGCAGTTCTCCTAGCGGGAGGGGCCCCTACGAG.

As to this clone: The sequence runs out 3 residues before the end of the CDR3; the remainder is reconstructed from the germline J gene. J is TRBJ1-1 and V is TRBV27; D gene unclear. The CDR3 runs 13 residues. Looked up from germline, CDR1 is MNHEY and CDR2 is SMNVEV (reference sequence). V was shortened by 4 bases and J by 4 bases, with 10 bases between the two germline ends. The part of the CDR3 DNA that was read is TGTGCCAGCAGTTATAAGGGTGGCACTGAA. Its protein product is CASSYKGGTE. The CDR3 reads in full as CASSYKGGTEAFF.

In regard to this clone: The CDR3 is cut off 3 residues early in the read; its end comes from the germline J gene. The V gene is TRBV15, the J gene TRBJ1-2; TRBD1 aligns across 7 bases. V trimming: 3 bases; J trimming: 4 bases; junction bases outside the gene matches: 14. Germline-derived CDR1 and CDR2 are LNHNV and YYDKDF (reference sequence). The CDR3 is made up of 17 amino acids. CDR3 region: CATSSARVDRAGYGYTF. The covered CDR3 bases are TGTGCCACCAGCAGCGCCCGAGTTGACAGGGCAGGCTATGGC. Full variable domain (missing parts from reference TRBV15 and TRBJ1-2): DAMVIQNPRYQVTQFGKPVTLSCSQTLNHNVMYWYQQKSSQAPKLLFHYYDKDFNNEADTPDNFQSRRPNTSFCFLDIRSPGLGDTAMYLCATSSARVDRAGYGYTFGSGTRLTVV.

A note on this clone: The CDR3 end is not reached by the read, which stops 3 residues before it; the germline J gene fills it in. The chain recombines TRBV29-1 with TRBJ2-7, with 7 bases matching TRBD2. Germline CDR1 and CDR2: SQVTM and ANQGSEA. The CDR3 is 14 amino acids. The V segment lost 0 bases and the J segment 4 bases; nucleotides outside the gene matches: 6. The CDR3 loop is CSVEDSGASYEQYF. Partial CDR3 DNA: TGCAGCGTTGAAGACAGCGGGGCTTCGTACGAG.

This clone is called medium-sized (0.01 to 0.1%) based on its frequency. The CDR3 end is not reached by the read, which stops 3 residues before it; the germline J gene fills it in. The chain recombines TRBV20-1 with TRBJ2-7; 8 bases agree with TRBD2. Germline assignment: CDR1 DFQATT and CDR2 SNEGSKA (reference sequence). The CDR3 is 13 residues long. Losses at the gene ends were 4 bases for V and 2 bases for J; bases not matched to a gene: 4. The CDR3 spells CSAIPSGPYEQYF. The sequenced CDR3 bases are TGCAGTGCTATCCCTAGCGGGCCCTACGAG.

A remark on this clone: The missing CDR3 end, 3 residues past where the read stops, is filled in from the germline J gene. J is TRBJ1-2 and V is TRBV2; D call uncertain. The CDR3 runs 12 residues. Germline CDR1 and CDR2: SNHLY and FYNNEI. CDR3 in amino acids: CASSETIVDYTF. CDR3 DNA (partial): TGTGCCAGCAGTGAGACAATTGTAGAC.

This clone is identified as medium-sized from frequency. The CDR3 extends 3 residues past the end of the read, so its final part is completed from the germline J gene. The chain links TRBV5-1 to TRBJ2-1; 8 nucleotides align to TRBD1. J lost 5 bases, V lost 5 bases, and 12 bases had no gene match. The CDR3 runs to 16 residues. Germline loops: CDR1 SGHRS, CDR2 YFSETQ. The covered CDR3 bases are TGCGCCAGCAGTCAGGACAGGGAATTTTCGAACAATGAG. Its protein is CASSQDREFSNNE. Given in full, the CDR3 is CASSQDREFSNNEQFF.

Worth noting for this clone: Read sequence stops 3 residues before the CDR3 end, and the germline J gene provides the missing end. The chain couples TRBV5-4 to TRBJ2-3, with D hard to call. V was trimmed by 0 bases and J by 6 bases, leaving 11 bases between them. The CDR3 is 14 amino acids. Germline V gene data show CDR1 as SGHNT and CDR2 as YYREEE (reference sequence). The CDR3 sequence is CASSLVLSPDTQYF. CDR3 DNA (partial): TGTGCCAGCAGCTTGGTTCTGTCCCCGGATACG.

A word on this clone: The DNA ends 3 residues before the CDR3 does, and the rest of the CDR3 is filled in from the germline J gene. The V gene is TRBV6-2 or TRBV6-3, the J gene TRBJ2-1, with D possibly TRBD2 on 6 matching bases. V lost 5 bases and J 9 bases, leaving 26 bases between the germline ends. CDR1 and CDR2 (germline): MNHEY, SVGEGT. This CDR3 spans 17 amino acids. CDR3 sequence reads: CASSPLTGTLVGGEQFF. The CDR3 bases that were read are TGTGCCAGCAGTCCCCTAACCGGGACCCTTGTCGGGGGTGAG.

This clone is medium-sized (0.01 to 0.1%) by frequency. The read halts 3 residues ahead of the CDR3 end, with the missing end drawn from the germline J gene. This chain joins TRBV6-1 and TRBJ2-7; TRBD2 matches 10 bases. V lost 4 bases and J lost 2; bases outside the gene matches: 2. CDR1 and CDR2 (germline): MNHNS, SASEGT. This CDR3 has 14 residues. The CDR3: CASSGTSGAYEQYF. The sequenced CDR3 bases are TGTGCCAGCAGTGGGACTAGCGGAGCCTACGAG.

This clone is deemed medium-sized by its frequency. The read terminates 3 residues before the CDR3 end, so the remaining end is supplied by the germline J gene. The V call is TRBV20-1, the J call TRBJ2-1; tentative D call: TRBD2 (5 bases). V lost 6 bases and J lost 6, with 18 bases in between. Germline lookup yields CDR1 DFQATT and CDR2 SNEGSKA (reference sequence). There are 14 residues in the CDR3. CDR3 sequence reads: CSAFWAGFVNEQFF. The CDR3 bases that were read are TGCAGTGCCTTTTGGGCGGGTTTCGTCAATGAG.

By frequency, this clone registers medium-sized. The read stops 3 residues short of the end of the CDR3; the missing end is completed from the germline J gene. The chain is built from TRBV13 and TRBJ2-3; no clear D. CDR1 is PRHDT and CDR2 is FYEKMQ in the germline V gene (reference sequence). Trimming stripped 4 bases from V and 3 bases from J, with 11 bases between. The CDR3 runs 14 residues. The CDR3 region is CASSSRQSTDTQYF. Incomplete CDR3 DNA: TGTGCCAGCAGCTCCCGACAATCAACAGATACG.

Details on this clone: The CDR3 extends 3 residues past the end of the read, so its final part is completed from the germline J gene. This rearrangement joins TRBV9 to TRBJ2-1; perhaps TRBD2 as D (6 bases). Trimming stripped 4 bases from V and 9 bases from J, with 17 bases between. The CDR3 has 14 amino acids. CDR1 SGDLS and CDR2 YYNGEE come from the germline V gene. The covered CDR3 bases are TGTGCCAGCAGCCCCACAGGCGGGGAATCTGAG. Translating gives CASSPTGGESE. The whole CDR3 is CASSPTGGESEQFF. Looking up the rest from reference TRBV9 and TRBJ2-1 gives the full variable domain: DSGVTQTPKHLITATGQRVTLRCSPRSGDLSVYWYQQSLDQGLQFLIQYYNGEERAKGNILERFSAQQFPDLHSELNLSSLELGDSALYFCASSPTGGESEQFFGPGTRLTVL.

About this clone itself: Read coverage stops 3 residues before the CDR3 terminus; the germline J gene supplies the remainder. The J gene is TRBJ2-7, the V gene TRBV28; D perhaps matches TRBD1 (6 bases). This CDR3 has 13 residues. Germline V gene sequence: CDR1 MDHEN, CDR2 SYDVKM. Trimming left V 5 bases short and J 3 bases short, with 11 bases between. CDR3 loop: CASSQRGGYEQYF. The covered CDR3 bases are TGTGCCAGCAGTCAACGAGGGGGCTACGAG.

On this clone: The read gets to within 3 residues of the CDR3 end, and the germline J gene fills in the rest. J is TRBJ1-1 and V is TRBV2, with a tentative D call TRBD1 (6 bases). With 6 bases removed from V and 4 bases from J, the gap between germline ends came to 27 bases. This CDR3 has 18 residues. Germline assignment: CDR1 SNHLY and CDR2 FYNNEI. CDR3 DNA, as far as it was read: TGTGCCAGCAGGGGCTCGGGGAGGGGGGGGATTAAAGGCACTGAA. Protein product: CASRGSGRGGIKGTE. The full CDR3 protein reads CASRGSGRGGIKGTEAFF.

As for this clone: Germline and junction disagree at one end, which may indicate a read error. Coverage ceases 3 residues before the CDR3 finishes, and the germline J gene fills in the end. The V call is TRBV2, the J call TRBJ1-1; D not certain. The CDR3 covers 14 residues. Per germline, CDR1 SNHLY and CDR2 FYNNEI. The CDR3 bases that were read are TGTACCAGCGTTTGGGCAGAGGTCACAGATACG. As protein: CTSVWAEVTDT. The entire CDR3 protein is CTSVWAEVTDTAFF.

Note on this clone: The read halts 3 residues ahead of the CDR3 end, with the missing end drawn from the germline J gene. The gene calls are TRBV4-2 and TRBJ1-2, with a weak D call TRBD1 (6 bases). Germline loops: CDR1 LGHNA, CDR2 YNFKEQ. There are 15 residues in the CDR3. The ends were cut back, 1 base at V and 2 bases at J, with 11 bases in the middle. CDR3 DNA (partial): TGTGCCAGCAGCCAAGGACATACAGGGAACTATGGC. Residues: CASSQGHTGNYG. The entire CDR3 sequence reads CASSQGHTGNYGYTF.

Note on this clone: The CDR3 end lies 3 residues beyond the end of the read and is filled in from the germline J gene. The chain employs TRBV7-8 and TRBJ2-7; 10 bases are shared with TRBD1. CDR3 length equals 16 residues. The junction had 11 bases not matched to a gene; V was cut back by 3 bases and J by 6 bases. Germline V lookup: CDR1 SGHVS, CDR2 FQNEAQ. This chain's CDR3 is CASSFFPGTGVREQYF. CDR3 bases read: TGTGCCAGCAGCTTTTTTCCAGGGACAGGGGTTCGCGAG.

As regards this clone: Read data end 3 residues before the CDR3 end; the end is taken from the germline J gene. The V call is TRBV4-1, the J call TRBJ2-2; D unresolved. The V and J ends lost 1 base and 5 bases respectively, with 8 bases between them. There are 14 residues in the CDR3. Germline V gene lookup returns CDR1 MGHRA and CDR2 YSYEKL. CDR3 amino acids: CASSQGPVTGELFF. Incomplete CDR3 DNA: TGCGCCAGCAGCCAAGGCCCGGTAACCGGGGAG.

This clone is classed as large by frequency. From the germline J gene comes the end of the CDR3, since the read stops 3 residues before it. The chain is built from TRBV10-1 and TRBJ2-7, with TRBD1 matching 10 bases. The germline V gene has CDR1 WNHNN and CDR2 SYGVQD (reference sequence). The CDR3 extends over 13 amino acids. The ends lost 7 bases at V and 6 bases at J; junction bases unmatched: 6. The sequenced CDR3 bases are TGCGCCAGCAACGCCGGGACAGGGGCCGAG. It encodes CASNAGTGAE. The entire CDR3 reads CASNAGTGAEQYF.

Comments on this clone: The read ends 3 residues shy of where the CDR3 ends; the end is completed using the germline J gene. The chain joins TRBV11-2 to TRBJ1-1; the D is unclear. The V and J ends lost 5 bases and 1 base respectively, with 5 bases between them. The CDR3 runs 12 residues. From germline, CDR1 is SGHAT and CDR2 FQNNGV. This chain's CDR3 is CASSIGNTEAFF. The CDR3 DNA, read in part, is TGTGCCAGCAGCATCGGGAACACTGAA.